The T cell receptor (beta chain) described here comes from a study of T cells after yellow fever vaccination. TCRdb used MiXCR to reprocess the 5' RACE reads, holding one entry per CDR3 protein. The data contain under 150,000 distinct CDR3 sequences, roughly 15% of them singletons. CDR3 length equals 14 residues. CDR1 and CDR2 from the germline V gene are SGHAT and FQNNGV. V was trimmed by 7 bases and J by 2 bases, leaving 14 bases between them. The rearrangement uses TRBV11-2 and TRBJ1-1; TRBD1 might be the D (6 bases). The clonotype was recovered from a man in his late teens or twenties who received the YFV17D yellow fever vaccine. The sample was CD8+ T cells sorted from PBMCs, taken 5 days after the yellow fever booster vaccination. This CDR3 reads CASNDRFFNTEAFF. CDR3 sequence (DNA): TGTGCCAGCAACGACAGGTTTTTCAACACTGAAGCTTTCTTT. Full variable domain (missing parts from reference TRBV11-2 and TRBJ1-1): EAGVAQSPRYKIIEKRQSVAFWCNPISGHATLYWYQQILGQGPKLLIQFQNNGVVDDSQLPKDRFSAERLKGVDSTLKIQPAKLEDSAVYLCASNDRFFNTEAFFGQGTRLTVV.